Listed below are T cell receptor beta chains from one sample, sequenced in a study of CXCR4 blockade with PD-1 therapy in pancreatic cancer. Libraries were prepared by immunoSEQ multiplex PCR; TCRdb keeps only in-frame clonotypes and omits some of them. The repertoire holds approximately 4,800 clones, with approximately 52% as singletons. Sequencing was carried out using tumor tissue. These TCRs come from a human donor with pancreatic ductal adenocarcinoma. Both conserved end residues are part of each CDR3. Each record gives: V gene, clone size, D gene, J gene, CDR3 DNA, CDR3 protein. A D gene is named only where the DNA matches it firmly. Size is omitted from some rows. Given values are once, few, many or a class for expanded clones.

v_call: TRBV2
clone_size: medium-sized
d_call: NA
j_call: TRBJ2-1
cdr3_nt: TGTGCCAGCAGTGAAGGGATGGATGAGCAGTTCTTC
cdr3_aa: CASSEGMDEQFF

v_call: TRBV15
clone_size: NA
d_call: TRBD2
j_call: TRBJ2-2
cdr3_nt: TGTGCCACCAGCAGAGACGGGGGGCTAGCGGGCACCGGGGAGCTGTTTTTT
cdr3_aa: CATSRDGGLAGTGELFF

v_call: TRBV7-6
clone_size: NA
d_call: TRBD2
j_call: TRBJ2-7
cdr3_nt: TGTGCCAGCAGCTTCTGGACTAGCGGCTACGAGCAGTACTTC
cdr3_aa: CASSFWTSGYEQYF

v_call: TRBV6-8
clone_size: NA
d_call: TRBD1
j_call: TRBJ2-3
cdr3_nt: TGTGCCAGCAGTATGACAGGGGTTAGCGGTACGCAGTATTTT
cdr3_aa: CASSMTGVSGTQYF

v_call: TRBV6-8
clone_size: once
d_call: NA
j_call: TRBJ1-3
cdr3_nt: TGTGCCAGCAACCCCCAGGGAGTAACTGGAAACACCATATATTTT
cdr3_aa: CASNPQGVTGNTIYF

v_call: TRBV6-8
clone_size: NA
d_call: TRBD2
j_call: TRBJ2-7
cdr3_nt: TGTGCCAGCAGTTACTCGATCGCGGGAGTCTCCCACGAGCAGTACTTC
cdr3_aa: CASSYSIAGVSHEQYF

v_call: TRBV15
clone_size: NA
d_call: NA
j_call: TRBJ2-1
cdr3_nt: TGTGCCACCAGCAGAGAGGGAATCGGGGATGAGCAGTTCTTC
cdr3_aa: CATSREGIGDEQFF

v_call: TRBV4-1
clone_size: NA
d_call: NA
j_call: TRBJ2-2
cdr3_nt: TGCGCCAGCAGCATCACCGCGACAGGACCCCAGGCTCTTCGGGACACCGGGGAGCTGTTTTTT
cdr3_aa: CASSITATGPQALRDTGELFF

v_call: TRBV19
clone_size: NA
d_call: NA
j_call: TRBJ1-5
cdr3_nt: TGTGCCAGTATCGGGGGCCCGGGCAATCAGCCCCAGCATTTT
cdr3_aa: CASIGGPGNQPQHF

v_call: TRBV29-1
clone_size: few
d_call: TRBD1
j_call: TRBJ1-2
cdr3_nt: TGCAGCGTCGGGACAGGAGTGGACTATGGCTACACCTTC
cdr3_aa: CSVGTGVDYGYTF

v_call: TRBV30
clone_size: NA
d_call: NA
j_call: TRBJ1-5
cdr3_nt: TGTGCCTGGATGAAGAAAGGCTATCAGCCCCAGCATTTT
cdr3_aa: CAWMKKGYQPQHF

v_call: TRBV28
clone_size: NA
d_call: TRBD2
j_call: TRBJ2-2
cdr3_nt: TGTGCCAGCAGGCCCCCGGGACTAGCGGGTCACACCGGGGAGCTGTTTTTT
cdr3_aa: CASRPPGLAGHTGELFF

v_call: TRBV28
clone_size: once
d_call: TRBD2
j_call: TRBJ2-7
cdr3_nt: TGTGCCAGCAGCCACCTAGCGGGAGACAGAAGGCAGTACTTC
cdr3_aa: CASSHLAGDRRQYF

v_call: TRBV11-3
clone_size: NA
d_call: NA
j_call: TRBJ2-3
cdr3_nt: TGTGCTAGCAGCCGGGCCGGGGAGCGAACAGATACGCAGTATTTT
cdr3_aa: CASSRAGERTDTQYF

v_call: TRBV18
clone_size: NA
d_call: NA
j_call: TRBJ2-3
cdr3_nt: TGTGCCAGCTCATCGGACAGTTCAGATACGCAGTATTTT
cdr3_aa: CASSSDSSDTQYF

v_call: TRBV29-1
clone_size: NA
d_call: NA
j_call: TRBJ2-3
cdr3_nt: TGCAGCGTTGTGAGGGGAACAGATACGCAGTATTTT
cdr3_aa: CSVVRGTDTQYF

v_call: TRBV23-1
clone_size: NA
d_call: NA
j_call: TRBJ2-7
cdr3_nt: TGCGCCAGCAGCCAAGATTATCGGGACGAGCAGTACTTC
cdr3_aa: CASSQDYRDEQYF

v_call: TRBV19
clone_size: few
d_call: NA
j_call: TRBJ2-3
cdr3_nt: TGTGCCAGTAGTATAGGCACAGCCCGGGGCACAGATACGCAGTATTTT
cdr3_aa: CASSIGTARGTDTQYF

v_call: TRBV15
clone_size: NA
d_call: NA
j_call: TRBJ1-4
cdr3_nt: TGTGCCACCAGCAGCCAGCCGGAAACTAATGAAAAACTGTTTTTT
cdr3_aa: CATSSQPETNEKLFF

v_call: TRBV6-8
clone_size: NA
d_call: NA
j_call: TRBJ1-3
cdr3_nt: TGTGCCAGCAGCGGGGGGAACTCTGGAAACACCATATATTTT
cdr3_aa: CASSGGNSGNTIYF

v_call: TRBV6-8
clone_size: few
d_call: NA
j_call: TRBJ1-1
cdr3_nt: TGTGCCAGCCGTAGGACAGACGGAGCCGCTTTCTTT
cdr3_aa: CASRRTDGAAFF

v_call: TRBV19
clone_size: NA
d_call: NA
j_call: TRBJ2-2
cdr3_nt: TGTGCCAGTACAAAAGGGGGGTCGAACACCGGGGAGCTGTTTTTT
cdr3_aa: CASTKGGSNTGELFF

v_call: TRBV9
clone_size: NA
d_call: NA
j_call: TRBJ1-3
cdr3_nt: TGTGCCAGCAGGAGGGAAGGGAACTCTGGAAACACCATATATTTT
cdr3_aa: CASRREGNSGNTIYF

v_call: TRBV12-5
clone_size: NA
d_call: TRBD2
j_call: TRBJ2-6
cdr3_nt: TGTGCTAGTGGGCGGGGGTCTGGGGCCAACGTCCTGACTTTC
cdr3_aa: CASGRGSGANVLTF

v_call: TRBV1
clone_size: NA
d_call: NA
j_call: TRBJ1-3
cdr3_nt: TGCGCCAGCAGCCAAGGGGACAGGGTCGGAAACACCATATATTTT
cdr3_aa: CASSQGDRVGNTIYF

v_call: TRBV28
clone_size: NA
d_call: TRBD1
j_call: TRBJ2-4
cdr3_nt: TGTGCCAGCAGTCTGACAGGGGGGGCCAAAAACATTCAGTACTTC
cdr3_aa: CASSLTGGAKNIQYF

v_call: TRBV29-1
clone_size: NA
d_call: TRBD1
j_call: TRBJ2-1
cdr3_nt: TGCAGCACCAGACAGGGGGCGCGGGGCAATGAGCAGTTCTTC
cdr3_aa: CSTRQGARGNEQFF

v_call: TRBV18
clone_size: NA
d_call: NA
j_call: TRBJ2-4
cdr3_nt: TGTGCCAGCTCACCGCAACGACTAACCAGGGGAACTCCGGGGGTAGCCAAAAACATTCAGTACTTC
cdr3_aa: CASSPQRLTRGTPGVAKNIQYF

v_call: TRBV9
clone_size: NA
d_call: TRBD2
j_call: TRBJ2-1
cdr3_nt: TGTGCCAGCAGCCAGACTAGCGGGAGCTACAATGAGCAGTTCTTC
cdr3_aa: CASSQTSGSYNEQFF

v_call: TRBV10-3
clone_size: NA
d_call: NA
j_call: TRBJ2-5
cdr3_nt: TGTGCCATCAGTGGGATAGGAGGGGAGGAGACCCAGTACTTC
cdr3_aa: CAISGIGGEETQYF

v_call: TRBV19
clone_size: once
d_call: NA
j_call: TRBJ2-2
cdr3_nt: TGTGCCAGTAGCGGTTCGAACACCGGGGAGCTGTTTTTT
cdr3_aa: CASSGSNTGELFF

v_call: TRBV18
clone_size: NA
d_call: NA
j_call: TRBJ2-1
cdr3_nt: TGTGCCAGCGGAGCCGGCCTAGGCTACAATGAGCAGTTCTTC
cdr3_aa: CASGAGLGYNEQFF

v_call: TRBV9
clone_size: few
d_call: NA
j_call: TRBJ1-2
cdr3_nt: TGTGCCAGCAGGGAGACATCGGACTATGGCTACACCTTC
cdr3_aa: CASRETSDYGYTF

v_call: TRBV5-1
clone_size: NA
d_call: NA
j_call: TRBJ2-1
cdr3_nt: TGCGCCAGCAGCTTGGGAACAGGGGGGGGCACCGAGCAGTTCTTC
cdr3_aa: CASSLGTGGGTEQFF

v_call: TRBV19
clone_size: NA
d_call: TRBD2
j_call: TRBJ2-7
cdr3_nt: TGTGCCAGTGGACTAGCGGGGACCTACGAGCAGTACTTC
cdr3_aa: CASGLAGTYEQYF

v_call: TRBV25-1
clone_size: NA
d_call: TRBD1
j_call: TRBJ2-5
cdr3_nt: TGTGCCAGCAGAGACAGGGGAACCCAAGAGACCCAGTACTTC
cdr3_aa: CASRDRGTQETQYF

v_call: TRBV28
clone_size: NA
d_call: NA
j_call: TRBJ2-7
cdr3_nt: TGTGCCAGCAGCAGAGTGGAGGGAATCCCCTACGAACAGTACTTC
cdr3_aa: CASSRVEGIPYEQYF

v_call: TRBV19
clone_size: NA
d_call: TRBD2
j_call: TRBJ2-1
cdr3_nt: TGTGCCAGTAGTCGGGGGCTAGCGGGAGGTGGTAATGAGCAGTTCTTC
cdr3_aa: CASSRGLAGGGNEQFF

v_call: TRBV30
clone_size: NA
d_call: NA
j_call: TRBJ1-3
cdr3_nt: TGTGCCTGGAGTAACTTTGGAAACACCATATATTTT
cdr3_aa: CAWSNFGNTIYF

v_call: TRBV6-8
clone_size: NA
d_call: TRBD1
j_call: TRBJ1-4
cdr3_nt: TGTGCCAGCCGGAGCCACGACAGGGTAACTAATGAAAAACTGTTTTTT
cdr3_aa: CASRSHDRVTNEKLFF

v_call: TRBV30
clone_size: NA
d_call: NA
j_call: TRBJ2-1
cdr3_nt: TGTGCCTGGAGTCGGGGCGACCCTGGCGATGAGCAGTTCTTC
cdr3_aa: CAWSRGDPGDEQFF

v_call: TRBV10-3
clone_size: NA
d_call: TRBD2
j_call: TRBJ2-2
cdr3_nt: TGTGCCACCACCGGGACTAGCGGGAACACCGGGGAGCTGTTTTTT
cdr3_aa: CATTGTSGNTGELFF

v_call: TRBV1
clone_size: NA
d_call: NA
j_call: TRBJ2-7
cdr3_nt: TGCGCCAGCAGCCAAGAGGGACTTAGCTCCTACGAGCAGTACTTC
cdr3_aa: CASSQEGLSSYEQYF

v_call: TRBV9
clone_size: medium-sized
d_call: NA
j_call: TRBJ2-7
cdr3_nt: TGTGCCAGCAGTGAAACCGGCCGCGAGCAGTACTTC
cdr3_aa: CASSETGREQYF

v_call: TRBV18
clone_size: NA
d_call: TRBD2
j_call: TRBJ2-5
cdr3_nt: TGTGCCAGCTCACCACCGGGACTAGCGGGAGAGACCCAGTACTTC
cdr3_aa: CASSPPGLAGETQYF